This TCR beta chain appears in the sequencing data of a study of blood T cells in healthy people across ages. Trimming removed 3 bases from V and 7 bases from J; junction bases left unmatched: 13. This CDR3 spans 16 amino acids. Combining a sample-barcoded 5' primer with a J-beta primer mix, a second PCR ran for roughly 6 to 11 cycles. TCRdb fed the 5' RACE reads into MiXCR, producing one record per CDR3 protein. The sample contains under 2 million distinct CDR3 sequences, roughly 30% of which appear only once. V usage is TRBV12-3 or TRBV12-4 and J usage is TRBJ2-5; TRBD1 agrees at 8 bases. Sequencing input: blood. This TCR came from a woman aged 25 to 39 in good health. The DNA of the CDR3 is TGTGCCAGCAGTTTCCGGACAGGGTCACCCAAAGGGACCCAGTACTTC. Protein: CASSFRTGSPKGTQYF.